The 30 T cell receptor beta chains given below trace back to one sample, sequenced in a study of CD8 T cells in ankylosing spondylitis. TCRdb re-analysed the 5' RACE reads in MiXCR, keeping a single row per CDR3 protein. Among approximately 340,000 distinct CDR3 sequences listed, 14% to 15% were seen once. Input material: blood, either unsorted or a sorted T cell fraction (not recorded which). The origin of the receptors is a male donor with ankylosing spondylitis or in good health (not recorded which).

This clonotype has only a few counts. The chain is built from TRBV15 and TRBJ1-5, with no clear D. This CDR3 spans 13 amino acids. Germline assignment: CDR1 LNHNV and CDR2 YYDKDF (reference sequence). Trimming took 1 base from V and 7 from J, leaving 8 bases between them. The CDR3 sequence: CATSRAGYQPQHF. As DNA, the CDR3 is TGTGCCACCAGCAGAGCGGGGTACCAGCCCCAGCATTTT.

This clonotype has a handful of counts. The genes are TRBV3-1 and TRBJ2-7; possible D gene TRBD2, 5 bases. V gave up 1 base and J gave up 6 bases, with 13 bases separating them. The V gene's germline CDR1 is LGHDT and CDR2 YNNKEL (reference sequence). This CDR3 is built from 14 residues. The DNA for the CDR3 is TGTGCCAGCAGCCAAGTCCGGGAAATGGGCGAGCAGTACTTC. Translation gives CASSQVREMGEQYF.

This clonotype was seen ten or more times. The rearrangement uses TRBV12-3 or TRBV12-4 and TRBJ1-5; TRBD1 agrees at 7 bases. The CDR3 loop spans 13 amino acids. Trimming cost V 6 bases and J 7 bases; bases outside gene matches: 6. In DNA, the CDR3 is TGTGCCAGCAGACGACAGGGTGGGCAGCCCCAGCATTTT. It encodes CASRRQGGQPQHF.

The chain uses TRBV6-1 and TRBJ2-1, with D maybe TRBD1 (5 bases). In germline, CDR1 is MNHNS, CDR2 SASEGT. The length of the CDR3 is 15 residues. The germline V and J ends were trimmed by 6 bases and 1 base, with 13 bases remaining between them. CDR3 sequence (DNA): TGTGCCAGCAGCCGAACCGACAGTTCCTACAATGAGCAGTTCTTC. It specifies CASSRTDSSYNEQFF.

This clonotype was counted only a few times. The chain links TRBV5-6 to TRBJ1-6; D remains unclear. From germline, CDR1 is SGHDT and CDR2 YYEEEE. This CDR3 spans 14 amino acids. V lost 1 base, J lost 9 bases, and 11 bases lay in between. Here the CDR3 DNA reads TGTGCCAGCAGCTTGTGGGCGGCTGGTTCACCCCTCCACTTT. Amino acid sequence: CASSLWAAGSPLHF.

The CDR3 protein is CASSILAGRGGGELFF. The CDR3 DNA sequence: TGTGCCAGTAGTATACTAGCGGGAAGAGGAGGCGGGGAGCTGTTTTTT. The chain carries TRBV19 and TRBJ2-2; 9 bases agree with TRBD2. The length of the CDR3 is 16 residues. V gave up 2 bases and J gave up 7 bases; unmatched junction bases: 8. Germline CDR1 and CDR2: LNHDA and SQIVND (reference sequence). The full variable domain, completed using reference TRBV19 and TRBJ2-2, is DGGITQSPKYLFRKEGQNVTLSCEQNLNHDAMYWYRQDPGQGLRLIYYSQIVNDFQKGDIAEGYSVSREKKESFPLTVTSAQKNPTAFYLCASSILAGRGGGELFFGEGSRLTVL.

This clonotype turned up a few times. The chain recombines TRBV5-5 with TRBJ2-3, with a possible D match to TRBD2 (5 bases). Per the germline V gene, CDR1 is SGHKS and CDR2 is YYEKEE (reference sequence). V dropped 4 bases and J dropped 2 bases, with 11 bases sitting between them. The CDR3 sequence is 14 residues long. The CDR3 reads CASSTAGSTDTQYF. CDR3 nucleotide sequence: TGTGCCAGCAGCACCGCGGGTTCCACAGATACGCAGTATTTT. The full variable domain, rest sourced from reference TRBV5-5 and TRBJ2-3, is DAGVTQSPTHLIKTRGQQVTLRCSPISGHKSVSWYQQVLGQGPQFIFQYYEKEERGRGNFPDRFSARQFPNYSSELNVNALLLGDSALYLCASSTAGSTDTQYFGPGTRLTVL.

The chain links TRBV5-1 to TRBJ1-2; D not resolved. This CDR3 is built from 13 residues. The germline V gene has CDR1 SGHRS and CDR2 YFSETQ. V lost 6 bases to trimming and J lost 4 bases, with 13 bases between them. This CDR3 reads CASKQPGVYGYTF. In DNA, the CDR3 is TGCGCCAGCAAACAGCCTGGGGTCTATGGCTACACCTTC. Variable domain in full (rest from reference TRBV5-1 and TRBJ1-2): KAGVTQTPRYLIKTRGQQVTLSCSPISGHRSVSWYQQTPGQGLQFLFEYFSETQRNKGNFPGRFSGRQFSNSRSEMNVSTLELGDSALYLCASKQPGVYGYTFGSGTRLTVV.

In this sample, this clonotype turned up a few times. The chain joins TRBV27 to TRBJ2-7; perhaps TRBD2 as D (7 bases). Germline V gives CDR1 MNHEY, CDR2 SMNVEV (reference sequence). Deletions cut 3 bases from V and 0 bases from J, with 12 bases between. The CDR3 is 15 residues long. CDR3 protein: CASSLTRGASYEQYF. The CDR3 DNA follows: TGTGCCAGCAGTTTGACACGGGGGGCCTCCTACGAGCAGTACTTC.

The chain couples TRBV6-1 to TRBJ2-7, with TRBD2 matching over 7 bases. V lost 4 bases and J lost 0; bases outside the gene matches: 6. CDR3 length: 15 amino acids. The germline gives CDR1 MNHNS, CDR2 SASEGT. The CDR3: CASSGVAGLSYEQYF. The CDR3 coding sequence is TGTGCCAGCAGTGGGGTAGCGGGCCTCTCCTACGAGCAGTACTTC.

In its sample, this clonotype was seen a few times. The V call is TRBV6-5, the J call TRBJ2-7; 8 bases align to TRBD2. The V segment lost 2 bases and the J segment 4 bases; nucleotides outside the gene matches: 16. Germline V gene sequence: CDR1 MNHEY, CDR2 SVGAGI. This CDR3 has 18 residues. Here the CDR3 reads CASSYGTPRSGGEYEQYF. Written as DNA, the CDR3 is TGTGCCAGCAGTTACGGGACACCTAGGAGCGGGGGCGAATACGAGCAGTACTTC.

About this clonotype itself: The junction shows a germline mismatch at one end, possibly a read error. This chain joins TRBV6-5 and TRBJ2-3; D gene unclear. From germline, CDR1 is MNHEY and CDR2 SVGAGI. The CDR3 totals 13 residues. The CDR3 bases are TGTCCCAGCAGTTTGACAAGGGCCGATACGCAGTATTTT. As protein: CPSSLTRADTQYF.

This chain joins TRBV20-1 and TRBJ2-3, with a possible D match to TRBD2 (5 bases). Germline V lookup: CDR1 DFQATT, CDR2 SNEGSKA (reference sequence). The CDR3 loop spans 15 amino acids. V shed 0 bases and J shed 0 bases, with 10 bases lying between them. This CDR3 reads CSARDYLASTDTQYF. Here the CDR3 DNA reads TGCAGTGCTAGAGATTACCTAGCTAGCACAGATACGCAGTATTTT.

In this sample, this clonotype turned up a few times. The gene calls are TRBV7-6 and TRBJ1-2, with 8 positions matching TRBD1. The CDR3 loop spans 15 amino acids. V lost 4 bases and J lost 1; bases outside the gene matches: 5. Per germline, CDR1 SGHVS and CDR2 FNYEAQ. The CDR3 DNA reads TGTGCCAGCAGCTCCGGGACAGGAGTTAACTATGGCTACACCTTC. As protein: CASSSGTGVNYGYTF.

This chain connects TRBV6-5 to TRBJ1-1; 8 bases map to TRBD1. Germline values: CDR1 MNHEY, CDR2 SVGAGI. V lost 4 bases to trimming and J lost 5 bases; unmatched junction nucleotides: 9. This CDR3 region has 15 residues. The CDR3 bases are TGTGCCAGCAGTTCGCCTGCGGACAGGGCGACTGAAGCTTTCTTT. Translation gives CASSSPADRATEAFF.

This clonotype was seen many times. The J gene is TRBJ2-1, the V gene TRBV29-1; D might be TRBD1 (5 bases). The germline V gene has CDR1 SQVTM and CDR2 ANQGSEA. This CDR3 has 13 residues. V dropped 0 bases and J dropped 14 bases, with 17 bases sitting between them. Here the CDR3 DNA reads TGCAGCGTTGAAGACAGCCCTGGGGCTAGTGAGTTCTTC. Its translation: CSVEDSPGASEFF.

In its sample, this clonotype was seen a few times. The chain uses TRBV4-2 and TRBJ2-1; tentative D call: TRBD2 (6 bases). In germline, CDR1 is LGHNA, CDR2 YNFKEQ. This CDR3 comprises 15 residues. V lost 1 base, J lost 4 bases, and 11 bases lay in between. CDR3 in amino acids: CASSQAASVYNEQFF. In DNA form, the CDR3 reads TGTGCCAGCAGCCAAGCGGCTAGCGTATACAATGAGCAGTTCTTC.

This clonotype was seen only a few times. The J gene is TRBJ2-2, the V gene TRBV21-1; TRBD1 reflects the table's D call only, with no check against the DNA. TRBV21-1 is described as a pseudogene. The CDR3 has 15 residues. In DNA form, the CDR3 reads TGTGCCAGCAGCAAAGCCCCGGGGGCGGGCGGGGAGCTGTTTTTT. Its translation is CASSKAPGAGGELFF.

This clonotype was seen repeatedly, ten times or more. J is TRBJ2-3 and V is TRBV10-3; weak D call: TRBD2 (6 bases). This CDR3 is built from 14 residues. Germline V gives CDR1 ENHRY, CDR2 SYGVKD. Between the trimmed V and J ends, which lost 6 bases and 2 bases, there was a span of 12 bases. In DNA, the CDR3 is TGTGCCATCAGCGGGGACTTGATCACAGATACGCAGTATTTT. Translation gives CAISGDLITDTQYF.

This clonotype has a handful of counts. The rearrangement uses TRBV5-1 and TRBJ2-3; a possible D gene is TRBD2 (6 bases). Trimming cost V 3 bases and J 0 bases, with 8 bases left between them. The CDR3 is made up of 14 amino acids. Per the germline V gene, CDR1 is SGHRS and CDR2 is YFSETQ. This chain's CDR3 is CASSWDSSTDTQYF. The CDR3 DNA sequence: TGCGCCAGCAGCTGGGACTCTAGCACAGATACGCAGTATTTT.

The CDR3 region is CASSEASLGQPQHF. In nucleotides, the CDR3 is TGTGCCAGCAGTGAAGCCTCTCTCGGGCAGCCCCAGCATTTT. The chain has TRBV2 and TRBJ1-5, with unresolved D. CDR1 and CDR2 from the germline V gene are SNHLY and FYNNEI. The CDR3 runs to 14 residues. V was clipped by 0 bases and J by 7 bases, with 10 bases between them.

This clonotype has a handful of counts. CDR3 region: CASSQGRDTQYF. The DNA of the CDR3 is TGTGCCAGCAGCCAGGGGCGAGATACGCAGTATTTT. The V and J genes are TRBV12-3 or TRBV12-4 and TRBJ2-3; perhaps TRBD1 as D (6 bases). This CDR3 region has 12 residues. V was cut by 6 bases and J by 5 bases, with 9 bases left in between.

This clonotype occurred a few times. The V gene is TRBV5-1, the J gene TRBJ2-5, with D possibly matching TRBD1 (5 bases). The CDR3 is made up of 15 amino acids. The V gene's germline CDR1 is SGHRS and CDR2 YFSETQ. V lost 7 bases and J lost 5, with 21 bases in between. The CDR3 sequence is CASSLADTAGETQYF. The CDR3 DNA follows: TGCGCCAGCTCCCTTGCGGACACCGCAGGGGAGACCCAGTACTTC.

The chain couples TRBV9 to TRBJ2-2, with 10 bases matching TRBD2. This CDR3 has 16 residues. The J segment lost 7 bases and the V segment lost 4 bases, leaving 10 bases of the junction unmatched. Germline values: CDR1 SGDLS, CDR2 YYNGEE. As DNA, the CDR3 is TGTGCCAGCAGCATTCAAGCGGGAGGGCCGGTCGGGGAGCTGTTTTTT. This codes for CASSIQAGGPVGELFF.

This clonotype was counted only a few times. The chain joins TRBV6-1 to TRBJ1-5; D is ambiguous. The V gene lost 2 bases and the J gene lost 7 bases, with 3 bases spanning the gap. Germline V gene sequence: CDR1 MNHNS, CDR2 SASEGT. The CDR3 length is 11 residues. The CDR3: CASSETQPQHF. The CDR3 region has the DNA TGTGCCAGCAGTGAAACCCAGCCCCAGCATTTT.

In its sample, this clonotype was seen a few times. The chain links TRBV6-2 or TRBV6-3 to TRBJ1-6; weak D call: TRBD1 (6 bases). The CDR3 sequence is 15 residues long. V was clipped by 5 bases and J by 0 bases, with 8 bases between them. Per germline, CDR1 MNHEY and CDR2 SVGEGT. The CDR3 bases are TGTGCCAGCAGTGACAGGAGCTCCTATAATTCACCCCTCCACTTT. Amino acids: CASSDRSSYNSPLHF.

The table lists this clonotype with a few counts. This rearrangement joins TRBV29-1 to TRBJ2-2, with D unclear. The germline V gene has CDR1 SQVTM and CDR2 ANQGSEA. V was clipped by 3 bases and J by 5 bases, with 4 bases between them. The CDR3 is 11 amino acids. The CDR3 protein is CSVEGTGELFF. CDR3 DNA: TGCAGCGTTGAGGGGACCGGGGAGCTGTTTTTT.

This clonotype was counted between two and nine times. The chain is built from TRBV11-3 and TRBJ2-7; TRBD1 is a possible D gene (6 bases). V lost 2 bases to trimming and J lost 0 bases, with 11 bases between them. Germline V gene data show CDR1 as SGHNT and CDR2 as YENEEA. CDR3 length: 15 amino acids. The DNA of the CDR3 is TGTGCCAGCAGCTTATTGGGGGACATCTCCTACGAGCAGTACTTC. This sequence encodes CASSLLGDISYEQYF.

This clonotype was observed a few times. V is TRBV5-1 and J is TRBJ2-1; 7 nucleotides line up with TRBD2. Per germline, CDR1 SGHRS and CDR2 YFSETQ. CDR3 length: 18 residues. After removal of 0 bases from V and 8 bases from J, the junction contained 17 bases not matched to a gene. The CDR3 here is CASSLGAVRTGGGDEQFF. In DNA, the CDR3 is TGCGCCAGCAGCTTGGGAGCAGTGAGGACGGGAGGTGGCGATGAGCAGTTCTTC.

This sequence joins TRBV6-1 and TRBJ1-2; D gene ambiguous. CDR3 length equals 15 residues. V lost 2 bases and J 4 bases, leaving 14 bases between the germline ends. Germline assignment: CDR1 MNHNS and CDR2 SASEGT. The CDR3 sequence is CASSESGRSLYGYTF. CDR3 nucleotides: TGTGCCAGCAGTGAATCAGGCAGGTCCCTCTATGGCTACACCTTC.